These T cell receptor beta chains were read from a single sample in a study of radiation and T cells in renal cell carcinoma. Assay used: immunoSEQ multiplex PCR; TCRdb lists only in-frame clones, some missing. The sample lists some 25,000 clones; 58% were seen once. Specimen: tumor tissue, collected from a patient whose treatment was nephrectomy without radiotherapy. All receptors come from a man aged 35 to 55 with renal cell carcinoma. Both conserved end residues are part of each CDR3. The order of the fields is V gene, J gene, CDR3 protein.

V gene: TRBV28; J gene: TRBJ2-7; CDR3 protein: CASSLGDRGYGGQYF
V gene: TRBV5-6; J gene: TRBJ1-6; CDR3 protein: CASSLVGLKNSPLHF
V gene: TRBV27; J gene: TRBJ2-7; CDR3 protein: CASSLGRAESEQYF
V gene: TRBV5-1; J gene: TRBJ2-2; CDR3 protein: CASSPSPPPAGELFF
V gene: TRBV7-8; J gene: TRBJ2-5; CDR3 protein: CASSLGLAETQYF
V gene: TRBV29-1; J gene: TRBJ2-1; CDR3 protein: CSVKRREAHNEQFF
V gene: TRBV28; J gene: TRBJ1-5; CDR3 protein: CASSQPGQGYDQPQHF
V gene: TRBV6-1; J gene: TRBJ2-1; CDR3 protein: CASSVSGLVLLSSYNEQFF
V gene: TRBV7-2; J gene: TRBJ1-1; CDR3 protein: CASSSDRNTEAFF
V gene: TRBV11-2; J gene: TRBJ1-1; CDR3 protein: CASSSLGGSTEAFF
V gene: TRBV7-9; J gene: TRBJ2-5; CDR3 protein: CASSSGGETQYF
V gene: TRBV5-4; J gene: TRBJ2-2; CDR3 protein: CASSPMSGELFF
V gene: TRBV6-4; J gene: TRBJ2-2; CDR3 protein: CASSDGTSTGELFF
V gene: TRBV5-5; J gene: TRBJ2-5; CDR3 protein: CASSALAGGILETQYF
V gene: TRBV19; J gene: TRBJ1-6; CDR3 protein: CASRDRESSPLHF
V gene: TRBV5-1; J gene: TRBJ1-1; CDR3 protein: CASSFGAGDTEAFF
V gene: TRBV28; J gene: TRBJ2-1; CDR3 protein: CASRAGTSGGEQFF
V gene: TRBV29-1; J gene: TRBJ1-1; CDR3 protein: CSVDAVVLNTEAFF
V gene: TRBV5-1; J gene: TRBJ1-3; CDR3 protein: CASSRDRGANSGNTIYF
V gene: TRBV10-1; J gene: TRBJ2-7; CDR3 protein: CASSESMVNEQYF
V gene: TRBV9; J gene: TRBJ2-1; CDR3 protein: CASSVLTSGITYNEQFF
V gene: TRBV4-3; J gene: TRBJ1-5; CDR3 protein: CASSQDLEQPQHF
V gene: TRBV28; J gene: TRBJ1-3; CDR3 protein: CASKTSGNTIYF
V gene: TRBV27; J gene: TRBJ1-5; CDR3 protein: CASSVSGTGSSQPQHF
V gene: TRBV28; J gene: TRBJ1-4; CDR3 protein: CASSPERGVVWSEKLFF
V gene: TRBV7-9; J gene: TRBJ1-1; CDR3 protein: CASSLVPGQGGNTEAFF
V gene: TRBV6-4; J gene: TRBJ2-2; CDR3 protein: CASSREDRGLTGELFF
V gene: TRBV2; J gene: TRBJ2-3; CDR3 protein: CASSGASGSQADTQYF
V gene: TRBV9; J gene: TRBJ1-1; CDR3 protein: CASSFGTGGTEAFF
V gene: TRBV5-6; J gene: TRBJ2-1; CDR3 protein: CASSSRVNNEQFF
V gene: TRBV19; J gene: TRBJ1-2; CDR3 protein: CASSRRGLNGYTF
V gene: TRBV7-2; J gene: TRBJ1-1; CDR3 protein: CASSLEGSGTEAFF
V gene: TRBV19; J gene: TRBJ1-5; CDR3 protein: CASSIGGAAGNQPQHF
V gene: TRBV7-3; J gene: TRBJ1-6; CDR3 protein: CASSPGTENSPLHF
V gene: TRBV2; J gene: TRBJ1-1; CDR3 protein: CASSGGQTTFEAFF
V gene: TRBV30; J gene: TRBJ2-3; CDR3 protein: CAWSGGPQNTQYF
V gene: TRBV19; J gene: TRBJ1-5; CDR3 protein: CASSLRASNQPQHF
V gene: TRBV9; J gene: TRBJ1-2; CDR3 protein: CASSVASGGYGYTF
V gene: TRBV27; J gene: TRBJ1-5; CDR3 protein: CASSLKEQFPQHF
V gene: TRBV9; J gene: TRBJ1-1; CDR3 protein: CASSGGPEGTEAFF
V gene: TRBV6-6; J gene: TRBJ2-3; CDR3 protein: CATTGTGGTDTQYF
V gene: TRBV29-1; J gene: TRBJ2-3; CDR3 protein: CSVVGGEGTQYF
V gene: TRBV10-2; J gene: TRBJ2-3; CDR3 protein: CASSESGGFTDTQYF
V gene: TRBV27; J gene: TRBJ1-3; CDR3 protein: CASSSRMSSGNTIYF
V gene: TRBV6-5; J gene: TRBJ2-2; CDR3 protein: CASSPGTERTGELFF
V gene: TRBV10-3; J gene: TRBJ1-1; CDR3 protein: CAISEAGATEAFF
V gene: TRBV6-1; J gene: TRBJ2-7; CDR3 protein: CASTREISYEQYF
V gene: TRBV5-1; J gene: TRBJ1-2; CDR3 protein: CASSPGVAYGYTF
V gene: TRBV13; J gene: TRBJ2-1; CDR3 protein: CASSSSFGGMSYNEQFF